This T cell receptor beta chain was recovered during a study of T cells in localized non-small cell lung cancer. On this clone itself: No antigen is known for it.

Clones were read by immunoSEQ multiplex PCR, and TCRdb kept only the in-frame ones, dropping some. This sample has tens of thousands of clones, with about four fifths found just once. Study-wide results and caveats: Adjacent uninvolved lung had the highest clonality, suggesting focused antigen responses. There were a median 57 of the top 100 tumor clones appearing in adjacent lung. Sequencing was limited to one tumor region, leaving the possibility of heterogeneity open. In the blood, greater T cell density corresponded to longer overall survival.

The CDR3 is 13 amino acids. Per the germline V gene, CDR1 is SGHVS and CDR2 is FNYEAQ. The V and J ends lost 4 bases and 4 bases respectively, with 9 bases between them. This TCR derives from a male donor at least 60 years old with stage III squamous cell lung carcinoma. This chain links TRBV7-6 with TRBJ2-3, with D unresolved. Sequences were derived from peripheral blood, sampled before any cancer treatment. The CDR3 protein is CASSSDLSDTQYF. Here the CDR3 DNA reads TGTGCCAGCAGCTCGGACCTCTCAGATACGCAGTATTTT.